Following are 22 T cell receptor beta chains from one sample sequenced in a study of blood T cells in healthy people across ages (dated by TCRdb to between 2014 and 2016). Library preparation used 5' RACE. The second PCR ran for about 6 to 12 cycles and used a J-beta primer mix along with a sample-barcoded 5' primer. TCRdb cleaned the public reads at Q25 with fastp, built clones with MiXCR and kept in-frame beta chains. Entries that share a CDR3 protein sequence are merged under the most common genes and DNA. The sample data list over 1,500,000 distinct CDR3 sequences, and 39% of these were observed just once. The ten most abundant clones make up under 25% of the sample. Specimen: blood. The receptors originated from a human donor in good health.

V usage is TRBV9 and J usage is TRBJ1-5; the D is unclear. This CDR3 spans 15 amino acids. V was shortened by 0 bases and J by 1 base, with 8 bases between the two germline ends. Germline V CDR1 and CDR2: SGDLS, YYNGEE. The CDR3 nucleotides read TGTGCCAGCAGCGTAGGGATTACAAGCAATCAGCCCCAGCATTTT. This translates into CASSVGITSNQPQHF.

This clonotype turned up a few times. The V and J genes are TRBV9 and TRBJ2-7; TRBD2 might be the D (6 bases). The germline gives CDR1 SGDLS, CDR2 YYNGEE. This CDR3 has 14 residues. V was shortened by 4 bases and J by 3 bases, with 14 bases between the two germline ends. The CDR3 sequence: CASSPTGAYYEQYF. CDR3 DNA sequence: TGTGCCAGCAGCCCGACGGGAGCTTACTACGAGCAGTACTTC.

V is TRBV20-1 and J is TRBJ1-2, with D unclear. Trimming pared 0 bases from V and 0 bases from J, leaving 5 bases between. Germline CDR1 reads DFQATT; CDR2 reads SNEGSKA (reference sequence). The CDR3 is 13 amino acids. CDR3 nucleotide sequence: TGCAGTGCTAGAGAGCAGACTAACTATGGCTACACCTTC. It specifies CSAREQTNYGYTF.

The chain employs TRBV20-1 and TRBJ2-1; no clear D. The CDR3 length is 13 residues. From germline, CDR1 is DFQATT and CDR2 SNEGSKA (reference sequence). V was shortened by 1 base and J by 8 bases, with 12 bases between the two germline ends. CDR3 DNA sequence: TGCAGTGCTAGAGTTCATAGGGCGGATGAGCAGTTCTTC. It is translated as CSARVHRADEQFF.

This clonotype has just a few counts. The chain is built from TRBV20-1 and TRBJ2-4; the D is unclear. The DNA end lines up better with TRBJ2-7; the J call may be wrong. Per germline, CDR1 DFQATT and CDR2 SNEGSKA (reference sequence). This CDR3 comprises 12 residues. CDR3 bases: TGCAGTGCCGCACGGAGTAACTACGAGCAGTACTTC. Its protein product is CSAARSNYEQYF.

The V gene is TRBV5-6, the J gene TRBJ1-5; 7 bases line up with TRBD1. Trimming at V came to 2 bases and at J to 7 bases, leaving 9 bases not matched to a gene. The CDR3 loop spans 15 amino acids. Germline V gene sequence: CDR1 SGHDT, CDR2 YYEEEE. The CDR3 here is CASSFKDRQEQPQHF. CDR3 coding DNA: TGTGCCAGCAGCTTCAAGGACAGGCAGGAACAGCCCCAGCATTTT.

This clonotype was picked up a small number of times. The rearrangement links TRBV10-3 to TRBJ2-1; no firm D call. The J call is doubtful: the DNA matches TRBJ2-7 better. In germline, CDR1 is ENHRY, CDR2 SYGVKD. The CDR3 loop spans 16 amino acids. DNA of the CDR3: TGTGCCATCAGTGATGGAAAAAGAGCTTCTTCTGTAGAGCAGTACTTC. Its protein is CAISDGKRASSVEQYF.

The CDR3 DNA sequence: TGCAGTGCTAAACTACGCTACTCCTACAATGAGCAGTTCTTC. It encodes CSAKLRYSYNEQFF. The chain recombines TRBV20-1 with TRBJ2-1; D unresolved. Trimming pared 4 bases from V and 0 bases from J, leaving 10 bases between. The CDR3 contains 14 residues. Per the germline V gene, CDR1 is DFQATT and CDR2 is SNEGSKA (reference sequence).

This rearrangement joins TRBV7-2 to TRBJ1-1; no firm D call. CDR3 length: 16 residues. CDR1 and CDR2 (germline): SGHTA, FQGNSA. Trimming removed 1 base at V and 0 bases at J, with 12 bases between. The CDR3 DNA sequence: TGTGCCAGCAGCTTAGAGTGGCTGCGTTTGAACACTGAAGCTTTCTTT. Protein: CASSLEWLRLNTEAFF.

The CDR3: CASSLGGSENTQYF. In DNA, the CDR3 is TGTGCCAGCAGCTTAGGTGGCTCGGAAAATACGCAGTATTTT. This rearrangement joins TRBV7-9 to TRBJ2-3; D is ambiguous. The CDR3 totals 14 residues. The germline gives CDR1 SEHNR, CDR2 FQNEAQ (reference sequence). The V and J ends lost 1 base and 7 bases respectively, with 12 bases between them.

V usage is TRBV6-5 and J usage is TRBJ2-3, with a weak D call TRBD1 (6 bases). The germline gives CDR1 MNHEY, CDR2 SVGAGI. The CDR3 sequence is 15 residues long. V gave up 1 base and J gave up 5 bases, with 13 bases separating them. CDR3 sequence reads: CASSYFSGRGDTQYF. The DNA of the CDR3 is TGTGCCAGCAGTTACTTCTCTGGCAGGGGAGATACGCAGTATTTT.

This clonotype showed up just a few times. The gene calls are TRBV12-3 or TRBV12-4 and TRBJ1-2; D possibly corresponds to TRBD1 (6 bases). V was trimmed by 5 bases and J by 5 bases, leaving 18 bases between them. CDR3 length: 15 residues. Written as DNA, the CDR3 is TGTGCCAGCAGTCCGTTCATCACAGGGTCTTATGGCTACACCTTC. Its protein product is CASSPFITGSYGYTF.

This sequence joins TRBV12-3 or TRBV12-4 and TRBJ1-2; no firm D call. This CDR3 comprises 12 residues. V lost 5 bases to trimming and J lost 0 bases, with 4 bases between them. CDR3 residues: CASSIPNYGYTF. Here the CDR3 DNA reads TGTGCCAGCAGTATTCCTAACTATGGCTACACCTTC.

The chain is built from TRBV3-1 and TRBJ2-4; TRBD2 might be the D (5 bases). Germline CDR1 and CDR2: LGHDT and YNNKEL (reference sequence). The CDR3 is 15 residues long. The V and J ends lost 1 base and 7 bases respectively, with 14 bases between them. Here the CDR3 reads CASSQVGGSENIQYF. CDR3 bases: TGTGCCAGCAGCCAAGTTGGCGGTAGCGAGAACATTCAGTACTTC.

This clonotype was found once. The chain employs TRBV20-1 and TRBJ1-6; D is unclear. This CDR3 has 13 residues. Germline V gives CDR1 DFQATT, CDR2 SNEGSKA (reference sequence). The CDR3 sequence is CSVFSSYNSPLHF. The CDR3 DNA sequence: TGCAGCGTCTTCAGCTCCTATAATTCACCCCTCCACTTT.

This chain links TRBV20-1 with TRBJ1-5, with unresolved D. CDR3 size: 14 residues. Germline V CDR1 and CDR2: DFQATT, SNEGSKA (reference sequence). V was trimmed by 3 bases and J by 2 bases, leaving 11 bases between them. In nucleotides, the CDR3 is TGCAGTGCTAGGGTTCGACGGGGCAATCAGCCCCAGCATTTT. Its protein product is CSARVRRGNQPQHF.

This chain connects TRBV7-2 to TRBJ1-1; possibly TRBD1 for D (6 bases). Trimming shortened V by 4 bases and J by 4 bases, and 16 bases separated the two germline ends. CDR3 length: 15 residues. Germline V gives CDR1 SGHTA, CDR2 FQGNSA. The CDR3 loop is CASSWLGGLATEAFF. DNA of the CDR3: TGTGCCAGCAGCTGGCTTGGGGGGCTGGCCACTGAAGCTTTCTTT. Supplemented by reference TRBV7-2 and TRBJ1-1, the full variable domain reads GAGVSQSPSNKVTEKGKDVELRCDPISGHTALYWYRQSLGQGLEFLIYFQGNSAPDKSGLPSDRFSAERTGGSVSTLTIQRTQQEDSAVYLCASSWLGGLATEAFFGQGTRLTVV.

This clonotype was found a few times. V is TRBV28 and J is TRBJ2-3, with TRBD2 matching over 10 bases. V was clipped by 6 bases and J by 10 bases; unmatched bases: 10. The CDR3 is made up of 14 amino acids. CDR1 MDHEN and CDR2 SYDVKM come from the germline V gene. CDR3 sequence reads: CASSSSGGVYAQYF. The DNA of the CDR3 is TGTGCCAGCAGCTCCAGCGGGGGGGTTTATGCGCAGTATTTT.

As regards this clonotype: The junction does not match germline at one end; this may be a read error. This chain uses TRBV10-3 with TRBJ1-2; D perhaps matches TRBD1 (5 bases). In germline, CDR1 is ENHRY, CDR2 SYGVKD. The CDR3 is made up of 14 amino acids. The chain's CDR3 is CAIGEAGSAYGYTF. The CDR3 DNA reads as TGTGCCATCGGTGAGGCAGGGAGCGCCTATGGCTACACCTTC.

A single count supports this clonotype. CDR3 in DNA: TGTGCCAGCAGCTCTCTATCCAGGGTCTACGAGCAGTACTTC. This codes for CASSSLSRVYEQYF. The gene calls are TRBV14 and TRBJ2-7; a possible D gene is TRBD1 (5 bases). This CDR3 contains 14 residues. The germline V gene has CDR1 SGHDN and CDR2 FVKESK. The ends were cut back, 5 bases at V and 3 bases at J, with 14 bases in the middle.

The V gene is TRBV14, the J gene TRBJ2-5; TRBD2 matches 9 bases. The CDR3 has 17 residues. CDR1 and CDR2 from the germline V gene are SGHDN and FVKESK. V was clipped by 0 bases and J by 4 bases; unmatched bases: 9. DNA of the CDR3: TGTGCCAGCAGCCAAGATCCCCTAGCGGGGCCAGGAGAGACCCAGTACTTC. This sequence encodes CASSQDPLAGPGETQYF. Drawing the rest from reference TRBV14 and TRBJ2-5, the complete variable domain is EAGVTQFPSHSVIEKGQTVTLRCDPISGHDNLYWYRRVMGKEIKFLLHFVKESKQDESGMPNNRFLAERTGGTYSTLKVQPAELEDSGVYFCASSQDPLAGPGETQYFGPGTRLLVL.

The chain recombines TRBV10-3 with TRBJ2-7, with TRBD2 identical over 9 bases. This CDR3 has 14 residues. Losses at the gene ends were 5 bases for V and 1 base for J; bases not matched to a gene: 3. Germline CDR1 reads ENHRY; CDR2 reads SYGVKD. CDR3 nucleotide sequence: TGTGCCATCAGTCCTAGCGGGGTTTCCTACGAGCAGTACTTC. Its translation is CAISPSGVSYEQYF.